Listed here are 30 T cell receptor beta chains from one sample, sequenced in a study of T cells in tuberculosis. Clones were sequenced by immunoSEQ multiplex PCR, and TCRdb holds only the in-frame ones, with some missing. The sample yields roughly 30,000 clones, about 83% seen once. The time point was: new active TB diagnosis, blood taken before or within 7 days of starting treatment. Sequencing used PBMCs, obtained at tuberculosis diagnosis. These receptors were taken from an adult with tuberculosis.

The chain uses TRBV5-5 and TRBJ2-2; 8 bases line up with TRBD1. Per germline, CDR1 SGHKS and CDR2 YYEKEE (reference sequence). V lost 4 bases to trimming and J lost 4 bases; unmatched junction nucleotides: 6. The CDR3 consists of 15 residues. The DNA for the CDR3 is TGTGCCAGCAGCCCTGGGCAGGGGGCCACCGGGGAGCTGTTTTTT. Translated: CASSPGQGATGELFF.

This clone was observed a single time. This chain connects TRBV7-7 to TRBJ2-2; 11 bases are shared with TRBD2. CDR3 length equals 15 residues. With 2 bases clipped from V and 5 bases from J, the junction kept 1 base outside the gene matches. Germline lookup yields CDR1 SSHAT and CDR2 FNYEAQ (reference sequence). CDR3 nucleotide sequence: TGTGCCAGCAGCTTAACTAGCGGGGGAACCGGGGAGCTGTTTTTT. This translates into CASSLTSGGTGELFF.

The chain links TRBV6-1 to TRBJ1-2; 9 bases agree with TRBD1. Losses at the gene ends were 1 base for V and 4 bases for J; bases not matched to a gene: 13. Germline assignment: CDR1 MNHNS and CDR2 SASEGT. The CDR3 loop spans 18 amino acids. The chain's CDR3 is CASSEGVVTGGLAYGYTF. CDR3 bases: TGTGCCAGCAGTGAAGGGGTCGTGACAGGGGGATTAGCCTATGGCTACACCTTC.

J is TRBJ2-7 and V is TRBV19; D gene ambiguous. V was cut by 3 bases and J by 2 bases, with 8 bases left in between. Germline V gene data show CDR1 as LNHDA and CDR2 as SQIVND (reference sequence). The CDR3 contains 13 residues. The CDR3 DNA reads TGTGCCAGTAGTATGGCGGCAACCTACGAGCAGTACTTC. Translating it yields CASSMAATYEQYF.

This clone was counted only a few times. The rearrangement joins TRBV27 to TRBJ1-1; D perhaps matches TRBD1 (5 bases). There are 16 residues in the CDR3. Germline values: CDR1 MNHEY, CDR2 SMNVEV (reference sequence). The V end was cut by 2 bases, the J end by 1 base, with 14 bases between. CDR3 in amino acids: CASSLRPVDKNTEAFF. The CDR3 bases are TGTGCCAGCAGTTTACGCCCTGTGGACAAGAACACTGAAGCTTTCTTT.

This clone was recorded a few times. The genes are TRBV10-2 and TRBJ1-4, with 9 positions matching TRBD1. This CDR3 spans 13 amino acids. Losses at the gene ends were 5 bases for V and 8 bases for J; bases not matched to a gene: 3. CDR1 is WSHSY and CDR2 is SAAADI in the germline V gene. The CDR3 nucleotides are TGCGCCAGCAGTTCGGACAGGGGAGAAAAACTGTTTTTT. Translation: CASSSDRGEKLFF.

CDR3 loop: CASSDPGTEAFF. CDR3 in DNA: TGTGCCAGCAGTGATCCGGGAACTGAAGCTTTCTTT. The V and J genes are TRBV2 and TRBJ1-1, with no clear D. Germline V gene lookup returns CDR1 SNHLY and CDR2 FYNNEI. This CDR3 comprises 12 residues. Trimming left V 3 bases short and J 5 bases short, with 7 bases between.

The J gene is TRBJ2-5, the V gene TRBV5-8, with D uncertain. This CDR3 is built from 16 residues. CDR1 and CDR2 from the germline V gene are SGHTS and YDEGEE. Trimming removed 0 bases at V and 1 base at J, with 13 bases between. The CDR3 DNA is TGTGCCAGCAGCTTGGAGGCAGGCCCCTTCCAAGAGACCCAGTACTTC. It is translated as CASSLEAGPFQETQYF.

This rearrangement joins TRBV5-1 to TRBJ2-5, with 10 bases that match TRBD2. The J call is uncertain, as TRBJ2-7 better fits the DNA end. The CDR3 covers 16 residues. Germline CDR1 is SGHRS and CDR2 is YFSETQ. Here the CDR3 reads CASSLASGGATYEQYF. DNA of the CDR3: TGCGCCAGCAGCTTGGCCAGCGGGGGGGCCACCTACGAGCAGTACTTC.

This chain uses TRBV6-1 with TRBJ1-1, with TRBD1 identical over 9 bases. CDR1 is MNHNS and CDR2 is SASEGT in the germline V gene. This CDR3 is built from 15 residues. Trimming cost V 2 bases and J 4 bases; bases outside gene matches: 5. The CDR3 is CASSESPDRGTEAFF. CDR3 DNA: TGTGCCAGCAGTGAATCCCCGGACAGGGGCACTGAAGCTTTCTTT.

The rearrangement uses TRBV27 and TRBJ2-7; 9 bases agree with TRBD1. J gave up 7 bases and V 6 bases, and 16 bases lay outside the gene matches. CDR1 is MNHEY, CDR2 SMNVEV, per germline (reference sequence). This CDR3 has 16 amino acids. Here the CDR3 reads CASSPGGGDRVREQYF. CDR3 coding DNA: TGTGCCAGCAGCCCTGGAGGGGGGGACAGGGTGAGGGAGCAGTACTTC.

The V gene is TRBV28, the J gene TRBJ1-2, with 8 bases fitting TRBD1. Losses at the gene ends were 10 bases for V and 6 bases for J; bases not matched to a gene: 7. CDR3 length: 12 residues. CDR1 and CDR2 from the germline V gene are MDHEN and SYDVKM. CDR3 region: CATEQGVNGYTF. The CDR3 DNA follows: TGTGCCACCGAACAGGGGGTGAATGGCTACACCTTC.

V is TRBV28 and J is TRBJ2-7, with D possibly TRBD1 on 6 matching bases. Per the germline V gene, CDR1 is MDHEN and CDR2 is SYDVKM. CDR3 size: 15 residues. Trimming pared 1 base from V and 0 bases from J, leaving 10 bases between. The CDR3 is CASSLFPDSSYEQYF. CDR3 DNA: TGTGCCAGCAGTTTATTTCCGGACAGCTCCTACGAGCAGTACTTC.

The V gene is TRBV18, the J gene TRBJ2-7, with TRBD1 matching over 9 bases. CDR3 size: 15 residues. V lost 6 bases, J lost 3 bases, and 9 bases stayed unmatched. In germline, CDR1 is KGHSH, CDR2 LQKENI. The DNA of the CDR3 is TGTGCCAGCTCCCCCTCCGGGACAGGGAACTACGAGCAGTACTTC. Its protein product is CASSPSGTGNYEQYF.

The rearrangement links TRBV28 to TRBJ1-4; D gene uncertain. Looked up from germline, CDR1 is MDHEN and CDR2 is SYDVKM. There are 14 residues in the CDR3. V lost 3 bases to trimming and J lost 0 bases, with 5 bases between them. The chain's CDR3 is CASSFSATNEKLFF. DNA of the CDR3: TGTGCCAGCAGTTTCTCCGCAACTAATGAAAAACTGTTTTTT.

The chain links TRBV5-1 to TRBJ2-3; D is possibly TRBD1 (6 bases). V was shortened by 5 bases and J by 3 bases, with 16 bases between the two germline ends. There are 15 residues in the CDR3. CDR1 is SGHRS and CDR2 is YFSETQ in the germline V gene. Written as DNA, the CDR3 is TGCGCCAGCAGTGCCTGGGACACCAATACAGATACGCAGTATTTT. Encoded protein: CASSAWDTNTDTQYF.

This clone was seen a single time. The CDR3 DNA reads as TGCGCCAGCAGCTTACAGGGCACCTATAATTCACCCCTCCACTTT. Protein sequence: CASSLQGTYNSPLHF. This chain connects TRBV5-1 to TRBJ1-6; D perhaps matches TRBD1 (6 bases). The CDR3 covers 15 residues. V dropped 2 bases and J dropped 2 bases, with 8 bases sitting between them. Germline V gene lookup returns CDR1 SGHRS and CDR2 YFSETQ. The full variable domain, completed using reference TRBV5-1 and TRBJ1-6, is KAGVTQTPRYLIKTRGQQVTLSCSPISGHRSVSWYQQTPGQGLQFLFEYFSETQRNKGNFPGRFSGRQFSNSRSEMNVSTLELGDSALYLCASSLQGTYNSPLHFGNGTRLTVT.

A few counts support this clone. The CDR3 region has the DNA TGTGCCAGCAGTATGACAGTTACTGGAAACACCATATATTTT. Protein product: CASSMTVTGNTIYF. V and J are TRBV27 and TRBJ1-3; weak D call: TRBD1 (5 bases). V was clipped by 5 bases and J by 2 bases, with 10 bases between them. The V gene's germline CDR1 is MNHEY and CDR2 SMNVEV (reference sequence). This CDR3 is 14 amino acids long.

This clone was seen a few times. The chain joins TRBV6-1 to TRBJ1-3; possibly TRBD1 for D (6 bases). The CDR3 consists of 14 residues. Germline CDR1 and CDR2: MNHNS and SASEGT. V gave up 8 bases and J gave up 8 bases, with 19 bases separating them. This CDR3 is CASRGPQTGHTIYF. The CDR3 nucleotides read TGTGCCAGCCGGGGTCCCCAGACAGGCCACACCATATATTTT.

The chain carries TRBV7-6 and TRBJ2-5; 11 nucleotides agree with TRBD2. Germline lookup yields CDR1 SGHVS and CDR2 FNYEAQ. V trimming: 5 bases; J trimming: 5 bases; junction bases outside the gene matches: 7. The CDR3 spans 15 residues. For the CDR3, the DNA is TGTGCCAGCAGCCCCTTAGCGGGGGGGCAGGAGACCCAGTACTTC. Amino acids: CASSPLAGGQETQYF.

The chain joins TRBV6-1 to TRBJ2-3, with 9 nucleotides matching TRBD1. The CDR3 consists of 15 residues. With V trimmed by 5 bases and J by 2 bases, 5 bases remained unmatched. Germline V gene sequence: CDR1 MNHNS, CDR2 SASEGT. The CDR3 nucleotides are TGTGCCAGCAGTCTAACAGGGGGCTTCACAGATACGCAGTATTTT. Protein: CASSLTGGFTDTQYF.

This clone was counted a single time. This chain links TRBV5-5 with TRBJ2-5; possibly TRBD1 for D (5 bases). The germline gives CDR1 SGHKS, CDR2 YYEKEE (reference sequence). The CDR3 is made up of 16 amino acids. V lost 6 bases, J lost 2 bases, and 20 bases lay in between. The CDR3 region has the DNA TGTGCCAGCATTGAGAGTGGGGCAGGGTTACAAGAGACCCAGTACTTC. This codes for CASIESGAGLQETQYF.

V and J are TRBV28 and TRBJ2-1; TRBD2 is a possible D gene (6 bases). The CDR3 sequence is 15 residues long. Germline-derived CDR1 and CDR2 are MDHEN and SYDVKM. V was trimmed by 5 bases and J by 2 bases, leaving 13 bases between them. CDR3 bases: TGTGCCAGCAGTGGGACGGGAGTAGCCTACAATGAGCAGTTCTTC. Translating it yields CASSGTGVAYNEQFF. Based on the CDR3 plus reference TRBV28 and TRBJ2-1, the full variable domain is DVKVTQSSRYLVKRTGEKVFLECVQDMDHENMFWYRQDPGLGLRLIYFSYDVKMKEKGDIPEGYSVSREKKERFSLILESASTNQTSMYLCASSGTGVAYNEQFFGPGTRLTVL.

This clone was counted a single time. This chain uses TRBV28 with TRBJ2-7; D is unclear. Germline CDR1 and CDR2: MDHEN and SYDVKM. The V end lost 3 bases, the J end lost 6 bases, and 9 bases lay between the germline ends. The CDR3 covers 12 residues. As DNA, the CDR3 is TGTGCCAGCAGTTTCGCTGGGCTCGAGCAGTACTTC. Translated: CASSFAGLEQYF.

The chain is built from TRBV28 and TRBJ2-7, with 11 bases aligning to TRBD2. The CDR3 loop spans 15 amino acids. Trimming removed 5 bases from V and 3 bases from J; junction bases left unmatched: 6. Germline assignment: CDR1 MDHEN and CDR2 SYDVKM. The CDR3: CASSPFTSGSYEQYF. Here the CDR3 DNA reads TGTGCCAGCAGTCCTTTTACTAGCGGGAGCTACGAGCAGTACTTC.

The V call is TRBV6-5, the J call TRBJ2-7, with D perhaps matching TRBD2 (5 bases). Germline lookup yields CDR1 MNHEY and CDR2 SVGAGI. V shed 6 bases and J shed 6 bases, with 9 bases lying between them. This CDR3 is 11 amino acids long. The CDR3 is CASRRGIEQYF. Written as DNA, the CDR3 is TGTGCCAGCAGGCGAGGGATCGAGCAGTACTTC.

The chain links TRBV9 to TRBJ1-6, with D tentatively TRBD1 (5 bases). Germline V CDR1 and CDR2: SGDLS, YYNGEE. This CDR3 spans 15 amino acids. The ends were cut back, 0 bases at V and 5 bases at J, with 9 bases in the middle. CDR3 nucleotide sequence: TGTGCCAGCAGCGTAGGAGGCAGGGATAATTCACCCCTCCACTTT. This gives the protein CASSVGGRDNSPLHF.

This chain uses TRBV5-6 with TRBJ2-1, with D possibly being TRBD1 (5 bases). CDR3 length: 16 amino acids. The germline V and J ends were trimmed by 2 bases and 0 bases, with 12 bases remaining between them. CDR1 is SGHDT, CDR2 YYEEEE, per germline. The CDR3 DNA sequence: TGTGCCAGCAGCTTCCTGACAGTTTCCTCCTACAATGAGCAGTTCTTC. Its protein is CASSFLTVSSYNEQFF.

CDR3 protein: CATSRDGSTGAQPQHF. The CDR3 nucleotides read TGTGCCACCAGCAGAGATGGGTCGACAGGGGCTCAGCCCCAGCATTTT. V and J are TRBV15 and TRBJ1-5; TRBD1 agrees at 8 bases. Germline V gene sequence: CDR1 LNHNV, CDR2 YYDKDF (reference sequence). This CDR3 has 16 amino acids. The V and J ends lost 0 bases and 6 bases, in that order; junction bases with no gene match: 7.

The rearrangement uses TRBV7-8 and TRBJ2-1; 7 positions agree with TRBD2. V trimming: 5 bases; J trimming: 9 bases; junction bases outside the gene matches: 10. Germline CDR1 reads SGHVS; CDR2 reads FQNEAQ. The CDR3 totals 14 residues. The CDR3 DNA is TGTGCCAGCAGCACTACTGGGGGGGTCAGTGAGCAGTTCTTC. Protein: CASSTTGGVSEQFF.